Below are 24 T cell receptor beta chains sequenced from a single sample in a study of shared clonotypes between healthy human individuals. Only in-frame clones appear in the TCRdb table, and some are missing; sequencing was by immunoSEQ multiplex PCR. The sample has 500,000 to 700,000 clones, 85% to 95% seen once; the top ten hold approximately 0.11%. CD45RO-negative CD8 cells positively selected for CCR7 made up the naive population, which excluded terminally differentiated effector memory CD45RA+ cells. The sample taken for sequencing was naive CD8+ T cells sorted from blood. The source of these receptors is a woman in her twenties or thirties in good health.

The rearrangement joins TRBV5-4 to TRBJ1-2, with unresolved D. The germline V and J ends were trimmed by 0 bases and 0 bases, with 18 bases remaining between them. CDR1 SGHNT and CDR2 YYREEE come from the germline V gene (reference sequence). This CDR3 is 18 amino acids long. The CDR3 spells CASSLAVGPLGPNYGYTF. CDR3 DNA sequence: TGTGCCAGCAGCTTGGCCGTTGGGCCACTGGGTCCTAACTATGGCTACACCTTC.

This chain links TRBV29-1 with TRBJ2-7; D unclear. Trimming took 8 bases from V and 5 from J, leaving 19 bases between them. Germline V gives CDR1 SQVTM, CDR2 ANQGSEA. There are 13 residues in the CDR3. CDR3 bases: TGCAGCCAGTACACCGCCCCGGAGAACGAGCAGTACTTC. Amino acids: CSQYTAPENEQYF.

The chain joins TRBV4-1 to TRBJ1-5; perhaps TRBD1 as D (5 bases). V gave up 0 bases and J gave up 6 bases, with 6 bases separating them. CDR3 size: 13 residues. CDR1 and CDR2 (germline): MGHRA, YSYEKL. Here the CDR3 reads CASSQERGQPQHF. The CDR3 DNA follows: TGCGCCAGCAGCCAAGAGAGGGGTCAGCCCCAGCATTTT.

The chain is built from TRBV5-4 and TRBJ1-1, with 7 bases identical to TRBD1. CDR1 and CDR2 from the germline V gene are SGHNT and YYREEE (reference sequence). With 5 bases clipped from V and 1 base from J, the junction kept 5 bases outside the gene matches. The CDR3 contains 14 residues. CDR3 loop: CASSPGTANTEAFF. CDR3 nucleotides: TGTGCCAGCAGTCCCGGGACAGCGAACACTGAAGCTTTCTTT.

The chain has TRBV4-1 and TRBJ1-1; unclear D gene. Germline V gives CDR1 MGHRA, CDR2 YSYEKL. The CDR3 contains 14 residues. Trimming took off 4 bases at V and 7 bases at J, with 16 bases between the two ends. DNA for the CDR3: TGCGCCAGCAGCCGCAGCGTTGGGATCGGTGAAGCTTTCTTT. The encoded protein is CASSRSVGIGEAFF.

V and J are TRBV5-6 and TRBJ2-7; perhaps TRBD2 as D (5 bases). Germline values: CDR1 SGHDT, CDR2 YYEEEE. This CDR3 is built from 13 residues. V lost 4 bases and J lost 4, with 12 bases in between. The CDR3 reads CASSLGWTYEQYF. CDR3 nucleotide sequence: TGTGCCAGCAGCCTTGGGTGGACTTACGAGCAGTACTTC.

The J gene is TRBJ1-4, the V gene TRBV30, with no clear D. CDR3 size: 12 residues. Trimming left V 3 bases short and J 7 bases short, with 9 bases between. The germline gives CDR1 GTSNPN, CDR2 SVGIG (reference sequence). DNA for the CDR3: TGTGCCTGGAGCTCCATGGGTGAAAAACTGTTTTTT. It yields the protein CAWSSMGEKLFF. The whole variable domain, remainder taken from reference TRBV30 and TRBJ1-4, is SQTIHQWPATLVQPVGSPLSLECTVEGTSNPNLYWYRQAAGRGLQLLFYSVGIGQISSEVPQNLSASRPQDRQFILSSKKLLLSDSGFYLCAWSSMGEKLFFGSGTQLSVL.

The chain has TRBV7-9 and TRBJ2-2; D uncertain. V lost 1 base and J 3 bases, leaving 3 bases between the germline ends. The CDR3 has 13 amino acids. In germline, CDR1 is SEHNR, CDR2 FQNEAQ (reference sequence). CDR3 sequence: CASSLGDTGELFF. The CDR3 DNA sequence: TGTGCCAGCAGCTTAGGGGACACCGGGGAGCTGTTTTTT.

Only a few counts were recorded for this clone. The V gene is TRBV7-9, the J gene TRBJ1-1; D possibly corresponds to TRBD1 (5 bases). Trimming pared 0 bases from V and 0 bases from J, leaving 8 bases between. From germline, CDR1 is SEHNR and CDR2 FQNEAQ (reference sequence). This CDR3 region has 15 residues. In DNA form, the CDR3 reads TGTGCCAGCAGCTTAGCCCAGGGATTGAACACTGAAGCTTTCTTT. This translates into CASSLAQGLNTEAFF.

This clone was seen a single time. Additional DNA sequences in this sample encode the identical CDR3. The CDR3 sequence is CASSSTGGNQPQHF. DNA for the CDR3: TGTGCCAGCAGTTCCACAGGCGGCAATCAGCCCCAGCATTTT. This chain connects TRBV6-5 to TRBJ1-5; perhaps TRBD1 as D (5 bases). CDR1 and CDR2 from the germline V gene are MNHEY and SVGAGI. The CDR3 totals 14 residues. Trimming removed 4 bases at V and 2 bases at J, with 9 bases between.

J is TRBJ2-3 and V is TRBV7-3; 7 positions agree with TRBD2. The CDR3 covers 16 residues. Germline lookup yields CDR1 SGHTA and CDR2 FQGTGA. After removal of 4 bases from V and 2 bases from J, the junction contained 9 bases not matched to a gene. CDR3 loop: CASSSSLAGFTDTQYF. The CDR3 coding sequence is TGTGCCAGCAGCTCCTCCTTAGCGGGTTTCACAGATACGCAGTATTTT. Complete variable domain (other parts from reference TRBV7-3 and TRBJ2-3): GAGVSQTPSNKVTEKGKYVELRCDPISGHTALYWYRQSLGQGPEFLIYFQGTGAADDSGLPNDRFFAVRPEGSVSTLKIQRTERGDSAVYLCASSSSLAGFTDTQYFGPGTRLTVL.

The chain employs TRBV19 and TRBJ2-5; 9 bases fit TRBD2. This CDR3 spans 15 amino acids. Germline V gene data show CDR1 as LNHDA and CDR2 as SQIVND (reference sequence). Trimming took 4 bases from V and 7 from J; bases not matched to a gene: 10. CDR3 DNA: TGTGCCAGTAGTAAACAGACTAGCGGTAGGGGGACCCAGTACTTC. The encoded protein is CASSKQTSGRGTQYF. Full variable domain (remainder filled in from reference TRBV19 and TRBJ2-5): DGGITQSPKYLFRKEGQNVTLSCEQNLNHDAMYWYRQDPGQGLRLIYYSQIVNDFQKGDIAEGYSVSREKKESFPLTVTSAQKNPTAFYLCASSKQTSGRGTQYFGPGTRLLVL.

The chain couples TRBV5-6 to TRBJ2-4; TRBD1 aligns across 7 bases. This CDR3 spans 14 amino acids. Germline loops: CDR1 SGHDT, CDR2 YYEEEE. After removal of 3 bases from V and 3 bases from J, the junction contained 3 bases not matched to a gene. CDR3 coding DNA: TGTGCCAGCAGCTGGGGGACAGACAAAAACATTCAGTACTTC. This translates into CASSWGTDKNIQYF.

The chain carries TRBV7-8 and TRBJ2-7; D is tentatively TRBD1 or TRBD2 (5 bases each). This CDR3 is 16 amino acids long. Trimming left V 1 base short and J 0 bases short, with 13 bases between. Looked up from germline, CDR1 is SGHVS and CDR2 is FQNEAQ. CDR3 sequence: CASSLERGVSSYEQYF. The CDR3 DNA reads as TGTGCCAGCAGCTTAGAGAGGGGCGTTAGCTCCTACGAGCAGTACTTC.

The chain recombines TRBV27 with TRBJ2-5; TRBD1 matches 7 bases. The DNA end lines up better with TRBJ2-7; the J call may be wrong. The germline V gene has CDR1 MNHEY and CDR2 SMNVEV (reference sequence). This CDR3 region has 14 residues. The CDR3 sequence is CASIKTGSSYEQYF. In DNA form, the CDR3 reads TGTGCCAGCATAAAGACAGGGAGCTCCTACGAGCAGTACTTC.

The chain couples TRBV9 to TRBJ2-7; tentative D call: TRBD1 (6 bases). V was cut by 2 bases and J by 4 bases, with 10 bases left in between. Germline V gene lookup returns CDR1 SGDLS and CDR2 YYNGEE. The CDR3 consists of 13 residues. The CDR3 DNA reads as TGTGCCAGCAGCGTGGGACACACTTACGAGCAGTACTTC. Translation: CASSVGHTYEQYF.

The CDR3 region has the DNA TGTGCCAGCAGTTATGAAATCTCTGGGGCCAACGTCCTGACTTTC. Amino acid sequence: CASSYEISGANVLTF. The J gene is TRBJ2-6, the V gene TRBV6-5; the D is unclear. This CDR3 is built from 15 residues. Trimming cost V 3 bases and J 0 bases, with 6 bases left between them. Germline V CDR1 and CDR2: MNHEY, SVGAGI.

This clone was seen just once. The genes are TRBV19 and TRBJ2-7, with 11 positions matching TRBD2. V shed 7 bases, J shed 5 bases, and the junction held 19 bases outside the gene matches. The CDR3 contains 18 residues. CDR1 and CDR2 (germline): LNHDA, SQIVND (reference sequence). For the CDR3, the DNA is TGTGCCAGTACCCCGGTGGGAGTAACTAGCGGGAGATCAGACGAGCAGTACTTC. This encodes CASTPVGVTSGRSDEQYF. Variable domain in full (rest from reference TRBV19 and TRBJ2-7): DGGITQSPKYLFRKEGQNVTLSCEQNLNHDAMYWYRQDPGQGLRLIYYSQIVNDFQKGDIAEGYSVSREKKESFPLTVTSAQKNPTAFYLCASTPVGVTSGRSDEQYFGPGTRLTVT.

V is TRBV10-3 and J is TRBJ2-2; TRBD1 aligns across 9 bases. V lost 2 bases, J lost 3 bases, and 16 bases stayed unmatched. This CDR3 has 20 residues. Germline assignment: CDR1 ENHRY and CDR2 SYGVKD. CDR3 sequence: CAISEGVRPPGQGYTGELFF. In nucleotides, the CDR3 is TGTGCCATCAGTGAGGGGGTAAGGCCCCCGGGACAGGGCTACACCGGGGAGCTGTTTTTT.

The count of this clone is one. V usage is TRBV29-1 and J usage is TRBJ2-7; D assignment may be TRBD1 or TRBD2 (5 bases each). Trimming pared 5 bases from V and 4 bases from J, leaving 15 bases between. CDR3 length: 13 amino acids. Per the germline V gene, CDR1 is SQVTM and CDR2 is ANQGSEA. The CDR3 protein is CSVLSGTGYEQYF. CDR3 in DNA: TGCAGCGTTTTATCCGGGACGGGGTACGAGCAGTACTTC.

The chain employs TRBV28 and TRBJ2-2; possibly TRBD1 for D (6 bases). Germline V gives CDR1 MDHEN, CDR2 SYDVKM. The V gene lost 6 bases and the J gene lost 5 bases, with 10 bases spanning the gap. The CDR3 covers 13 residues. The CDR3 region has the DNA TGTGCCAGCAGGCCGAGGGGGACCGGGGAGCTGTTTTTT. Its translation: CASRPRGTGELFF.

This chain joins TRBV10-3 and TRBJ2-5, with TRBD1 matching over 9 bases. Near its end, the DNA agrees better with TRBJ2-7, so the J call may be wrong. The CDR3 extends over 13 amino acids. CDR1 and CDR2 (germline): ENHRY, SYGVKD. The CDR3 protein is CAIRGQGNYEQYF. CDR3 DNA sequence: TGTGCCATCAGGGGACAGGGAAACTACGAGCAGTACTTC.

V and J are TRBV4-1 and TRBJ1-1; D call uncertain. Germline assignment: CDR1 MGHRA and CDR2 YSYEKL. The V end was cut by 0 bases, the J end by 6 bases, with 11 bases between. The CDR3 sequence is 14 residues long. In DNA form, the CDR3 reads TGCGCCAGCAGCCAAGATGTGGAGCGGGCTGAAGCTTTCTTT. Translating gives CASSQDVERAEAFF.

The gene calls are TRBV19 and TRBJ2-1; tentatively, D is TRBD2 (6 bases). This CDR3 is 13 amino acids long. Trimming stripped 4 bases from V and 7 bases from J, with 11 bases between. Germline CDR1 reads LNHDA; CDR2 reads SQIVND (reference sequence). In nucleotides, the CDR3 is TGTGCCAGTAGTACCGGGAGCCATAATGAGCAGTTCTTC. Its protein product is CASSTGSHNEQFF.